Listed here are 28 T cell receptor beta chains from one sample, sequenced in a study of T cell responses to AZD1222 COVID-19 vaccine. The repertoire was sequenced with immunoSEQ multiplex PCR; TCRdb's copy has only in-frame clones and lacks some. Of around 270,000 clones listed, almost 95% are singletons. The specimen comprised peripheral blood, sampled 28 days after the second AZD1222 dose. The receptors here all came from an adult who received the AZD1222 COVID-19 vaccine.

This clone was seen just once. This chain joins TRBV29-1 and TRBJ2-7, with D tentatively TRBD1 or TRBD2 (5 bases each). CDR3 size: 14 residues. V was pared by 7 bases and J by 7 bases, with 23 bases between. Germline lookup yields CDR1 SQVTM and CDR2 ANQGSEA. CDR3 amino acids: CSAKPRDPTGEQYF. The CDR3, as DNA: TGCAGCGCAAAGCCTAGGGACCCCACCGGGGAGCAGTACTTC.

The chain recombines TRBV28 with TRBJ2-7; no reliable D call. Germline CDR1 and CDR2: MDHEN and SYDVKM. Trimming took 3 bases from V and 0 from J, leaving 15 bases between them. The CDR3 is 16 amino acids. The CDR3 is CASSFGKGKSSYEQYF. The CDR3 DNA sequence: TGTGCCAGCAGTTTTGGTAAGGGAAAGAGCTCCTACGAGCAGTACTTC.

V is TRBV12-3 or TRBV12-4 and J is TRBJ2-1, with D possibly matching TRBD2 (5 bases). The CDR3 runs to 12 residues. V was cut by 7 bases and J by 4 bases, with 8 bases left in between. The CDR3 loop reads CASKRDYNEQFF. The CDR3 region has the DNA TGTGCCAGCAAACGGGATTACAATGAGCAGTTCTTC.

This CDR3 reads CASSWGNNFDTQYF. The DNA of the CDR3 is TGTGCCAGTAGTTGGGGGAATAATTTTGATACGCAGTATTTT. This chain connects TRBV19 to TRBJ2-3; possibly TRBD1 or TRBD2 for D (5 bases each). The V end was cut by 5 bases, the J end by 6 bases, with 15 bases between. Germline V gene lookup returns CDR1 LNHDA and CDR2 SQIVND (reference sequence). This CDR3 spans 14 amino acids. Drawing the rest from reference TRBV19 and TRBJ2-3, the complete variable domain is DGGITQSPKYLFRKEGQNVTLSCEQNLNHDAMYWYRQDPGQGLRLIYYSQIVNDFQKGDIAEGYSVSREKKESFPLTVTSAQKNPTAFYLCASSWGNNFDTQYFGPGTRLTVL.

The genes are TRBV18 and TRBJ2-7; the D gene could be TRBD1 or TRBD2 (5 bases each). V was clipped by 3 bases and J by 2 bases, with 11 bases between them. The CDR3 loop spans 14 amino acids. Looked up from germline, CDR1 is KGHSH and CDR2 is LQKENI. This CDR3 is CASSPARDPYEQYF. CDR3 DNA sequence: TGTGCCAGCTCACCGGCCAGGGACCCCTACGAGCAGTACTTC.

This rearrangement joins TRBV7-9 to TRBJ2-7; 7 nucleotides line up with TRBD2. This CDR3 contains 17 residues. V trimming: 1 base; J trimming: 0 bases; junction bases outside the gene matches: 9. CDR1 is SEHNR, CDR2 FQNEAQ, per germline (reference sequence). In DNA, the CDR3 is TGTGCCAGCAGCTTAGTGTGGGGCGGGGGAAGCTCCTACGAGCAGTACTTC. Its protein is CASSLVWGGGSSYEQYF.

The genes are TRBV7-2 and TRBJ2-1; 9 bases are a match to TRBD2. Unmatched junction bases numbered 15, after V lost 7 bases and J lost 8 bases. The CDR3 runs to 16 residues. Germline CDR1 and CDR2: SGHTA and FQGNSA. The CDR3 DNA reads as TGTGCCAGCACCCTTTTAGGCGGGAGGGCCGGCTATGAGCAGTTCTTC. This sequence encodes CASTLLGGRAGYEQFF.

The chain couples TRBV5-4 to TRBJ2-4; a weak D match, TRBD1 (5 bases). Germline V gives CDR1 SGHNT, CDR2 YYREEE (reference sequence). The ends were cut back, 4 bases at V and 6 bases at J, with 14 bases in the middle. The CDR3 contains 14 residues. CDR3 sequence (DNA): TGTGCCAGCAGCAGAGAGGCAACAGGAAACATTCAGTACTTC. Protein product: CASSREATGNIQYF.

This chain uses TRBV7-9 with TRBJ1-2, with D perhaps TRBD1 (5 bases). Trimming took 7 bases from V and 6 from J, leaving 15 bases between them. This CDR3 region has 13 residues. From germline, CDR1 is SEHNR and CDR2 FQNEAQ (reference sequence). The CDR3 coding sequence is TGTGCCAGCAATCCCATTGCGGGGGATGGCTACACCTTC. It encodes CASNPIAGDGYTF.

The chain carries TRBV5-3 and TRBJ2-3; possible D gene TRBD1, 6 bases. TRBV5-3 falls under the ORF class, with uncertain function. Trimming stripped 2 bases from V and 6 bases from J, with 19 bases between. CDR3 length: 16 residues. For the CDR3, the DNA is TGTGCCAGAAGCTTACACTCCCTCAGGGGAGCGGATACGCAGTATTTT. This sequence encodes CARSLHSLRGADTQYF.

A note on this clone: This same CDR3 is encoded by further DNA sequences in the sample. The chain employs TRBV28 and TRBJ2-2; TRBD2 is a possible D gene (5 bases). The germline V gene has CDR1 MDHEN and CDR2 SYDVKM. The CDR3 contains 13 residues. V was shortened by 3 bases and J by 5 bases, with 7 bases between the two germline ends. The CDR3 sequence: CASSFGGTGELFF. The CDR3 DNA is TGTGCCAGCAGTTTTGGCGGGACCGGGGAGCTGTTTTTT.

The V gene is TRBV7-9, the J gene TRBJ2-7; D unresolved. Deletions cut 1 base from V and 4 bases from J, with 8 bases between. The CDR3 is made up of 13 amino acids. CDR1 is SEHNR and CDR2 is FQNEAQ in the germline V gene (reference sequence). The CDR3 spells CASSLDPGYEQYF. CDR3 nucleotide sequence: TGTGCCAGCAGCTTAGATCCAGGTTACGAGCAGTACTTC.

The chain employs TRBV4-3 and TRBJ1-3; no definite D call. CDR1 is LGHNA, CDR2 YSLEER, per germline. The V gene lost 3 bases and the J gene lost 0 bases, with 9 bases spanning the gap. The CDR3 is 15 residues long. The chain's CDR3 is CASSQAITSGNTIYF. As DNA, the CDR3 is TGCGCCAGCAGCCAGGCCATAACCTCTGGAAACACCATATATTTT.

CDR3 bases: TGTGCCAGCTCCCTCACCGGGGGGCAGTCCTATGGCTACACCTTC. This sequence encodes CASSLTGGQSYGYTF. The J gene is TRBJ1-2, the V gene TRBV18; perhaps TRBD1 as D (6 bases). The CDR3 is made up of 15 amino acids. The V end lost 6 bases, the J end lost 4 bases, and 18 bases lay between the germline ends. CDR1 and CDR2 from the germline V gene are KGHSH and LQKENI.

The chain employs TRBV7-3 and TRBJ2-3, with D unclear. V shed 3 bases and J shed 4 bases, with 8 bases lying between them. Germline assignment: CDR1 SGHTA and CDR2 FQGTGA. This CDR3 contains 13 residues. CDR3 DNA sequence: TGTGCCAGCAGCTTGGGTGGGTCAGATACGCAGTATTTT. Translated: CASSLGGSDTQYF.

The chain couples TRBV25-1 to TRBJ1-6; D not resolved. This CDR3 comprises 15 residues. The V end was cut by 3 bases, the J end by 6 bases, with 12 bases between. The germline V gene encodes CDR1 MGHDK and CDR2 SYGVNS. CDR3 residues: CASSDDRTLNSPLHF. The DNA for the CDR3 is TGTGCCAGCAGTGACGACCGTACCCTTAATTCACCCCTCCACTTT.

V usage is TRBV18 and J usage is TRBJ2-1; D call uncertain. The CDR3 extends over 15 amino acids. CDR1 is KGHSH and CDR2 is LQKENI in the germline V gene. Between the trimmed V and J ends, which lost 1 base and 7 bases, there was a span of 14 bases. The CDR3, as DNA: TGTGCCAGCTCACCACAGCTAGGATCTGATAATGAGCAGTTCTTC. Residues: CASSPQLGSDNEQFF.

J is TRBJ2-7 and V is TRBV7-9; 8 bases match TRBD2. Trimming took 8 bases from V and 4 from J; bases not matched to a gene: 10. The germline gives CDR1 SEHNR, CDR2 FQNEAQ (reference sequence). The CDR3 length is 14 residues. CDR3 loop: CASRRGSGVYEQYF. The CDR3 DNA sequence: TGTGCCAGCCGCAGGGGTAGCGGGGTTTACGAGCAGTACTTC.

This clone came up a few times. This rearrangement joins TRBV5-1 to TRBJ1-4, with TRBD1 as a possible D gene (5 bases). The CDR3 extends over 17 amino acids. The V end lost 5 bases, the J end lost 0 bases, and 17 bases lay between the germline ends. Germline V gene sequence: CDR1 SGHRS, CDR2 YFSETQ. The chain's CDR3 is CASREGYSPATNEKLFF. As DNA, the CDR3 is TGCGCCAGCAGGGAGGGGTACAGCCCCGCAACTAATGAAAAACTGTTTTTT. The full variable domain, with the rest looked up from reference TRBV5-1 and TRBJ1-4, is KAGVTQTPRYLIKTRGQQVTLSCSPISGHRSVSWYQQTPGQGLQFLFEYFSETQRNKGNFPGRFSGRQFSNSRSEMNVSTLELGDSALYLCASREGYSPATNEKLFFGSGTQLSVL.

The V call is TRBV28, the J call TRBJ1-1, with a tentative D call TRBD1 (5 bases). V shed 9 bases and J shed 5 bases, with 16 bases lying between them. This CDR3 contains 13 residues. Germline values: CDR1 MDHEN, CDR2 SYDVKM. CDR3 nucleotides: TGTGCCAGTGGAGGGGCCTTGGGAACTGAAGCTTTCTTT. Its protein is CASGGALGTEAFF.

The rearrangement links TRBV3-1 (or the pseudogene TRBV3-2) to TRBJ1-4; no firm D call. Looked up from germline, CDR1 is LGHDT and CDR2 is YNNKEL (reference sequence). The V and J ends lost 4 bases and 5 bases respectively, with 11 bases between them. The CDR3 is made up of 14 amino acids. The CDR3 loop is CASSPRGINEKLFF. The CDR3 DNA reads TGTGCCAGCAGCCCCCGAGGGATCAATGAAAAACTGTTTTTT.

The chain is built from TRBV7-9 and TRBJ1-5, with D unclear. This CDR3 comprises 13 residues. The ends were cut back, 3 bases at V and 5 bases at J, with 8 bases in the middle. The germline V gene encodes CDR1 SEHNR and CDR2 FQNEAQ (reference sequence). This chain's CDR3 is CASSLGEDQPQHF. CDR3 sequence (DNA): TGTGCCAGCAGCTTGGGCGAGGATCAGCCCCAGCATTTT.

As DNA, the CDR3 is TGTGCCAGTAGAAACCGGGGCCCGCCTTACAATGAGCAGTTCTTC. Protein sequence: CASRNRGPPYNEQFF. The chain employs TRBV19 and TRBJ2-1; D might be TRBD1 or TRBD2, each matching 5 bases. The CDR3 has 15 amino acids. Germline V CDR1 and CDR2: LNHDA, SQIVND (reference sequence). The V end lost 6 bases, the J end lost 4 bases, and 16 bases lay between the germline ends.

CDR3 sequence reads: CASSLGWGEQYF. The CDR3 DNA reads TGCGCCAGCAGCTTGGGATGGGGAGAGCAGTACTTC. The rearrangement uses TRBV5-1 and TRBJ2-7; D call uncertain. Germline V lookup: CDR1 SGHRS, CDR2 YFSETQ. Trimming stripped 0 bases from V and 7 bases from J, with 8 bases between. This CDR3 is 12 amino acids long. Using reference TRBV5-1 and TRBJ2-7 for the parts outside the CDR3, the full variable domain is KAGVTQTPRYLIKTRGQQVTLSCSPISGHRSVSWYQQTPGQGLQFLFEYFSETQRNKGNFPGRFSGRQFSNSRSEMNVSTLELGDSALYLCASSLGWGEQYFGPGTRLTVT.

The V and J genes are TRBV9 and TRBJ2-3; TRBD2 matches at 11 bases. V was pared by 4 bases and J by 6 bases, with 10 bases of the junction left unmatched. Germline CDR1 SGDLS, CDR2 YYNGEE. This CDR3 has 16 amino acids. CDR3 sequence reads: CASSSSGGLAADTQYF. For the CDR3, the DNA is TGTGCCAGCAGCTCCTCGGGGGGACTAGCGGCCGATACGCAGTATTTT.

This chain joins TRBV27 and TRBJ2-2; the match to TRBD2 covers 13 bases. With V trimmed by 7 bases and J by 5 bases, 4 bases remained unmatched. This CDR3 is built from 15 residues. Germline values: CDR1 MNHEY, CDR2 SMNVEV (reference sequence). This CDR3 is CASIGTSGITGELFF. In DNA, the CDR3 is TGTGCCAGCATTGGGACTAGCGGGATAACCGGGGAGCTGTTTTTT.

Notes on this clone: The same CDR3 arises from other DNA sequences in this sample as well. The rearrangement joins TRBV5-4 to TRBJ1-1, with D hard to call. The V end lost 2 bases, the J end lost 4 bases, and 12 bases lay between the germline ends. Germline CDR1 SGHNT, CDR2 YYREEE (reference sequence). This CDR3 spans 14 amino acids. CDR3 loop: CASSLVEGSTEAFF. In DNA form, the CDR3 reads TGTGCCAGCAGCTTAGTGGAAGGTAGCACTGAAGCTTTCTTT. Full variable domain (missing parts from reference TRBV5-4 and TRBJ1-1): ETGVTQSPTHLIKTRGQQVTLRCSSQSGHNTVSWYQQALGQGPQFIFQYYREEENGRGNFPPRFSGLQFPNYSSELNVNALELDDSALYLCASSLVEGSTEAFFGQGTRLTVV.

The CDR3 reads CASSLTFGRNSYNEQFF. The DNA for the CDR3 is TGTGCCAGCAGCTTAACGTTCGGGCGCAACTCCTACAATGAGCAGTTCTTC. This sequence joins TRBV7-3 and TRBJ2-1; D is uncertain. Germline V gene data show CDR1 as SGHTA and CDR2 as FQGTGA. Trimming stripped 0 bases from V and 0 bases from J, with 12 bases between. The CDR3 loop spans 17 amino acids.